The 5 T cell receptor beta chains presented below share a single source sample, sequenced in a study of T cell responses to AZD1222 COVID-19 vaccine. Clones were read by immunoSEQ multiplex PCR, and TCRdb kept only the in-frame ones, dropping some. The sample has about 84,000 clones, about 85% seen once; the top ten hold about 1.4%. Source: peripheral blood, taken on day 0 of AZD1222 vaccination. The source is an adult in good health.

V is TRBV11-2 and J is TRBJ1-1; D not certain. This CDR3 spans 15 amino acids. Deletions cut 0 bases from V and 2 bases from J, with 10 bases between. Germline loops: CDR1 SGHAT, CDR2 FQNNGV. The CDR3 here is CASSLDTAINTEAFF. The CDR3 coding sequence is TGTGCCAGCAGCTTAGATACCGCGATCAACACTGAAGCTTTCTTT.

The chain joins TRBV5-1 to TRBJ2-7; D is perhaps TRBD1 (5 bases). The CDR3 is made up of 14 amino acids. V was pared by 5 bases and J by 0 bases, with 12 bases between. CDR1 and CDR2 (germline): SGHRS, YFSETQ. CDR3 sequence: CASRGAVSSYEQYF. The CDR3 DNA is TGCGCCAGCAGAGGGGCGGTGAGCTCCTACGAGCAGTACTTC.

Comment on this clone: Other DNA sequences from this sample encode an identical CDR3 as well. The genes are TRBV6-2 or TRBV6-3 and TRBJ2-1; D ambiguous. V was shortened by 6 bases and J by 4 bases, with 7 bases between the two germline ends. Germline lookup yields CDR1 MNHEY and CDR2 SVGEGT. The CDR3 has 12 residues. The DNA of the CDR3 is TGTGCCAGCAGCCGGACGTACAATGAGCAGTTCTTC. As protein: CASSRTYNEQFF.

DNA for the CDR3: TGTGCCAGCAGCCCTACCGGGACGGAACGGTCTGGGGCCAACGTCCTGACTTTC. Protein sequence: CASSPTGTERSGANVLTF. The chain couples TRBV7-3 to TRBJ2-6; tentatively, D is TRBD1 or TRBD2 (5 bases each). Germline V gene sequence: CDR1 SGHTA, CDR2 FQGTGA. The CDR3 sequence is 18 residues long. Deletions cut 5 bases from V and 1 base from J, with 18 bases between.

CDR3 amino acids: CASSQSTGGYGYTF. Written as DNA, the CDR3 is TGTGCCAGCAGCCAGTCTACAGGAGGCTATGGCTACACCTTC. The chain uses TRBV11-2 and TRBJ1-2, with TRBD1 as a possible D gene (5 bases). The V gene lost 5 bases and the J gene lost 4 bases, with 14 bases spanning the gap. Per the germline V gene, CDR1 is SGHAT and CDR2 is FQNNGV. The CDR3 consists of 14 residues.